This T cell receptor beta chain is from a study of response to subunit inactivated influenza vaccine (dated by TCRdb to the late 2010s). For the wider study: Deep quantitative profiling of the T cell receptor repertoire was used in the study to follow responses to a trivalent subunit inactivated influenza vaccine. Findings and caveats that apply to the study as a whole: According to the authors, only a limited number of new T cells may be recruited by each seasonal influenza vaccination.

As for this clonotype: It has no known antigen specificity. No base-level quality is on record; no much larger clone is a single base apart.

Library creation used RT-PCR. The listed sequencing device is Illumina HiSeq 2500. Through fastp at Q25 and MiXCR, TCRdb rebuilt clones from the public reads, retaining in-frame beta chains. For every CDR3 protein sequence, its rows merge into one entry that carries the most common genes and DNA. The sample data list almost 600,000 distinct CDR3 sequences, and 12% to 15% of these were observed just once. The leading ten clones occupy approximately 10% of the sample. V and J are truncated by 1 base and 5 bases respectively, leaving an intervening sequence of 9 bases. CDR3 length: 15 amino acids, cysteine to phenylalanine. Only CDR3 DNA is held: 45 bases, read in frame from base 1. CDR1 and CDR2 are drawn from the germline V gene (reference sequence): LNHNV, YYDKDF.

The source is a man in his forties or fifties who received an inactivated influenza vaccine. Donor details come from another sample of the same person, matched by shared clones. The sample was PBMCs from blood, taken 11 to 12 days after vaccination. The chain is made from TRBV15 and TRBJ1-6; the best D guess is TRBD1, with 6 bases matching. For the CDR3, the sequence is CATSRGTANNSPLHF. The DNA is as follows: TGTGCCACCAGCAGAGGGACAGCGAATAATTCACCCCTCCACTTT.